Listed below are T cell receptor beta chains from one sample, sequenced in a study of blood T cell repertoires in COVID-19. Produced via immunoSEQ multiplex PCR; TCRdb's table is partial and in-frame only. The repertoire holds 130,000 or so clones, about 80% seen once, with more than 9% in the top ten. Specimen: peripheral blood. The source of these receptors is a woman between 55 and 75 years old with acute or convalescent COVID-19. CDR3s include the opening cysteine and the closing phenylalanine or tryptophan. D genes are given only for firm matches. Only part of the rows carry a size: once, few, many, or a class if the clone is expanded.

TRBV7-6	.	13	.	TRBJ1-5	CASSLGRNQPQHF	TGTGCCAGCAGCTTAGGTCGGAATCAGCCCCAGCATTTT
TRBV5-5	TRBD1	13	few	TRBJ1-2	CASSLGQGFGYTF	TGTGCCAGCAGCTTGGGACAGGGATTTGGCTACACCTTC
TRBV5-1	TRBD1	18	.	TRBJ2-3	CASSHPERGTGVTDTQYF	TGCGCCAGCAGCCACCCCGAACGAGGGACAGGGGTGACAGATACGCAGTATTTT
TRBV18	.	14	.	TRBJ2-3	CASSPPGLSDTQYF	TGTGCCAGCTCACCTCCGGGACTGTCAGATACGCAGTATTTT
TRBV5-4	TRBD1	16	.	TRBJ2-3	CASNHPGTGTKDTQYF	TGTGCCAGCAATCACCCCGGGACAGGGACGAAAGATACGCAGTATTTT
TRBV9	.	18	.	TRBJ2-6	CASSARRDANSGANVLTF	TGTGCCAGCAGCGCAAGACGGGATGCAAACTCTGGGGCCAACGTCCTGACTTTC
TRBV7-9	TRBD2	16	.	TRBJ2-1	CASSPSTSGGGNEQFF	TGTGCCAGCAGCCCCTCGACTAGCGGGGGCGGTAATGAGCAGTTCTTC
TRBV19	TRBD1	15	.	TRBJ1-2	CASRIGQGARYGYTF	TGTGCCAGTAGGATAGGACAGGGAGCGCGATATGGCTACACCTTC
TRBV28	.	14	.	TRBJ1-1	CASSLVQGNTEAFF	TGTGCCAGCAGTCTCGTTCAGGGGAACACTGAAGCTTTCTTT
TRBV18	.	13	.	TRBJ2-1	CASSPAGHNEQFF	TGTGCCAGCTCACCAGCGGGCCACAATGAGCAGTTCTTC
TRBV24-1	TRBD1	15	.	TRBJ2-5	CATSDPRTGQETQYF	TGTGCCACCAGTGATCCCCGGACAGGCCAAGAGACCCAGTACTTC
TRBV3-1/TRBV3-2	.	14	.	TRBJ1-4	CASSLGTSNEKLFF	TGTGCCAGCAGCCTCGGGACTTCTAATGAAAAACTGTTTTTT
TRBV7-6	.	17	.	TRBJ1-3	CASSVQAAGFSGNTIYF	TGTGCCAGCAGCGTCCAGGCGGCGGGTTTCTCTGGAAACACCATATATTTT
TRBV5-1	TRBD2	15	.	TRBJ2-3	CASSLGRGGVNTQYF	TGCGCCAGCAGCTTGGGGCGGGGGGGCGTAAATACGCAGTATTTT
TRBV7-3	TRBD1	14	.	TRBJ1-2	CASSPGQGHYGYTF	TGTGCCAGCAGCCCAGGACAGGGACACTATGGCTACACCTTC
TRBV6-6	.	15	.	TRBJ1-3	CASRQTGTHGNTIYF	TGTGCCAGCAGACAGACCGGGACACATGGAAACACCATATATTTT
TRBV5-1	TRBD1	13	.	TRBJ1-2	CASSLGDRYGYTF	TGCGCCAGCAGCTTGGGGGACAGGTATGGCTACACCTTC
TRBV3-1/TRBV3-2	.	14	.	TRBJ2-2	CASSPNTGSGELFF	TGTGCCAGCAGCCCAAATACAGGGTCCGGGGAGCTGTTTTTT
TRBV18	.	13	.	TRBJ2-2	CASSDLDSGELFF	TGTGCCAGCTCAGACCTGGACTCCGGGGAGCTGTTTTTT
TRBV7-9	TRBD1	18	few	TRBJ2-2	CASSLVGRGFLNTGELFF	TGTGCCAGCAGCTTAGTGGGCAGGGGGTTCCTGAACACCGGGGAGCTGTTTTTT
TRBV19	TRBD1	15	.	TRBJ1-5	CASSTGQGRVQPQHF	TGTGCCAGTAGTACCGGACAGGGAAGGGTTCAGCCCCAGCATTTT
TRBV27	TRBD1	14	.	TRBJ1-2	CASSSDRGLYGYTF	TGTGCCAGCAGTTCCGACAGGGGTCTTTATGGCTACACCTTC
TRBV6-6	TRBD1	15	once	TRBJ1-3	CASREQGGRENTIYF	TGTGCCAGCAGGGAACAGGGGGGTAGGGAAAACACCATATATTTT
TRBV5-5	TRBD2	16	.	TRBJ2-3	CASSPPSGAFTDTQYF	TGTGCCAGCAGCCCCCCTAGCGGGGCGTTTACAGATACGCAGTATTTT
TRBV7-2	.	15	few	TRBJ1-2	CASSLETTGKGRYTF	TGTGCCAGCAGCTTAGAAACCACAGGGAAGGGACGCTACACCTTC
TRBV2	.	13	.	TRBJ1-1	CASSEVGDTEAFF	TGTGCCAGCAGTGAAGTAGGGGACACTGAAGCTTTCTTT
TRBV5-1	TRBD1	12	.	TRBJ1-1	CASSGQGAEAFF	TGCGCCAGCAGCGGACAGGGGGCTGAAGCTTTCTTT
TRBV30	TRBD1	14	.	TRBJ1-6	CAWRGDRGNSPLHF	TGTGCCTGGAGAGGGGACAGGGGGAATTCACCCCTCCACTTT
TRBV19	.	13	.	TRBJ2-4	CATADSSKNIQYF	TGTGCCACCGCGGACAGTAGCAAAAACATTCAGTACTTC
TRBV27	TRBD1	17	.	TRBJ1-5	CASSSYAGQGANQPQHF	TGTGCCAGCAGTTCGTACGCCGGACAGGGGGCCAATCAGCCCCAGCATTTT
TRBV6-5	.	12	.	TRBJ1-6	CASRDSNSPLHF	TGTGCCAGCAGGGACAGTAATTCACCCCTCCACTTT
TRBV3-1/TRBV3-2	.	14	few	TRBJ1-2	CASSQYNSFDGYTF	TGTGCCAGCAGCCAATATAACAGCTTCGATGGCTACACCTTC
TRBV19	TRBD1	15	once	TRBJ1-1	CASSIGGGGITEAFF	TGTGCCAGTAGTATTGGAGGGGGCGGAATCACTGAAGCTTTCTTT
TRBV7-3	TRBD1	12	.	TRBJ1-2	CASSSTGEGYTF	TGTGCCAGCAGCTCTACAGGGGAAGGCTACACCTTC
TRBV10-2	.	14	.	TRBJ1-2	CASSERVGGYGYTF	TGCGCCAGCAGTGAGCGGGTAGGAGGCTATGGCTACACCTTC
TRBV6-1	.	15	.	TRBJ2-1	CASSEQDSSSNEQFF	TGTGCCAGCAGTGAACAGGACAGCTCCAGCAATGAGCAGTTCTTC
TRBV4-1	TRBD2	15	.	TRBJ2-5	CASSQAGGLEETQYF	TGCGCCAGCAGCCAGGCGGGAGGCCTGGAAGAGACCCAGTACTTC
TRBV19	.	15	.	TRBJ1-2	CASYDQGLGNYGYTF	TGTGCCAGTTACGATCAGGGATTGGGGAACTATGGCTACACCTTC
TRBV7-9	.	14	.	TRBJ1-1	CASSTKRTRTEAFF	TGTGCCAGCAGCACGAAACGGACAAGGACTGAAGCTTTCTTT
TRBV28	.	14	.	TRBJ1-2	CASFGAGAPYGYTF	TGTGCCAGCTTCGGGGCAGGGGCTCCCTATGGCTACACCTTC
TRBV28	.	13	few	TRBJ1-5	CAIGRASNQPQHF	TGTGCCATCGGGAGGGCTAGCAATCAGCCCCAGCATTTT
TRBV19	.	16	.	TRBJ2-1	CASGTSQGLGYNEQFF	TGTGCCAGTGGAACCTCCCAGGGGTTAGGGTACAATGAGCAGTTCTTC
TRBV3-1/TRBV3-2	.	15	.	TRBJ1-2	CASSQGFQRAGGYTF	TGTGCCAGCAGCCAAGGGTTCCAGAGGGCCGGCGGCTACACCTTC
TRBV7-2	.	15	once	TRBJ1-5	CASSLSGQGNQPQHF	TGTGCCAGCAGCTTAAGTGGGCAAGGCAATCAGCCCCAGCATTTT
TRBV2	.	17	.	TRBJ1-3	CASSDQIRGAPGNTIYF	TGTGCCAGCAGTGACCAAATCAGGGGCGCCCCTGGAAACACCATATATTTT
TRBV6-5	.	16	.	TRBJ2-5	CASSYSPGRLGETQYF	TGTGCCAGCAGTTACTCTCCAGGGAGGCTTGGGGAGACCCAGTACTTC
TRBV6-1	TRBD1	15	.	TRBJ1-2	CASSEDTGGVYGYTF	TGTGCCAGCAGTGAAGATACAGGGGGCGTCTATGGCTACACCTTC
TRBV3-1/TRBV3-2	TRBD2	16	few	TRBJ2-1	CASSQGLTSGYNEQFF	TGTGCCAGCAGCCAAGGTTTAACTAGCGGGTACAATGAGCAGTTCTTC
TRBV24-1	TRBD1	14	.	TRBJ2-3	CATSGDRRTDTQYF	TGTGCCACCAGTGGGGACAGAAGGACAGATACGCAGTATTTT
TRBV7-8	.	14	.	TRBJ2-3	CASSLDRDTDTQYF	TGTGCCAGCAGCTTAGACAGGGACACAGATACGCAGTATTTT